Described below is a single T cell receptor beta chain sequence and its context. Other nucleotide sequences from this sample produce the same CDR3. The data were obtained in a study of blood T cell repertoires in COVID-19. Looking at the study overall: COVID-19 samples from acute and convalescent phases originated in the United States, Italy and Spain. T cells, B-cell-depleted T cells, or PBMCs supplied cDNA or gDNA.

CDR3 length: 14 amino acids. Per germline, CDR1 LGHDT and CDR2 YNNKEL (reference sequence). V was pared by 1 base and J by 7 bases, with 8 bases between. In the original workflow: Amplification from reference gene primers served as the basis for estimated nucleated cell counts. Sequenced by immunoSEQ multiplex PCR; TCRdb stores in-frame clones only, minus some. That table furnishes V, J and clone size, whereas the DNA furnished D and trimming. In the table there are about 480,000 clones, around 88% of which are singletons. Sequencing was performed on peripheral blood. This rearrangement joins TRBV3-1 (or the pseudogene TRBV3-2) to TRBJ1-6; tentatively, D is TRBD1 (5 bases). This TCR was sampled from a woman in her 30s with acute or convalescent COVID-19. CDR3 protein: CASSQVGGNSPLHF. The CDR3 DNA sequence: TGTGCCAGCAGCCAAGTGGGGGGAAATTCACCCCTCCACTTT.